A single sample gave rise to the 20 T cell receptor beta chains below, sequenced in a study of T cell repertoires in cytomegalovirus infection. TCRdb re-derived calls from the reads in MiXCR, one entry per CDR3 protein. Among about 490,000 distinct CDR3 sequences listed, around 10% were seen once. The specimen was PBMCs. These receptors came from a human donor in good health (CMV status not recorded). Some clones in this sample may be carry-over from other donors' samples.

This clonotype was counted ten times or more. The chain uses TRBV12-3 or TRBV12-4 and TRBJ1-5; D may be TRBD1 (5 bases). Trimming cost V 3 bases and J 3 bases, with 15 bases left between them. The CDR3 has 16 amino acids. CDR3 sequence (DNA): TGTGCCAGCAGTTTTTATGCGGGACGGCCCAATCAGCCCCAGCATTTT. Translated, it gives CASSFYAGRPNQPQHF.

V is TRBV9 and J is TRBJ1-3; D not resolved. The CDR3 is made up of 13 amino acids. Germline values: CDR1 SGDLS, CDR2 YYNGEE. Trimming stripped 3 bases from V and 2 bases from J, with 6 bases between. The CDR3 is CASSGVTGNTIYF. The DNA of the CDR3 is TGTGCCAGCAGCGGAGTGACTGGAAACACCATATATTTT.

CDR3 coding DNA: TGTGCCAGTCGAGGAACCGGAAACACCATATATTTT. Its protein product is CASRGTGNTIYF. The chain employs TRBV19 and TRBJ1-3; no firm D call. Germline values: CDR1 LNHDA, CDR2 SQIVND (reference sequence). This CDR3 contains 12 residues. Trimming removed 8 bases at V and 4 bases at J, with 9 bases between.

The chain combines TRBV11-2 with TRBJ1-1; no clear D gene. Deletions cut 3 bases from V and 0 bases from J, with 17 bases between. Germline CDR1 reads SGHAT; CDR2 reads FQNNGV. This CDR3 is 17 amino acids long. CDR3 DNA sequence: TGTGCCAGCAGCTTCGTTAATCGGATTACTATGAACACTGAAGCTTTCTTT. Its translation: CASSFVNRITMNTEAFF.

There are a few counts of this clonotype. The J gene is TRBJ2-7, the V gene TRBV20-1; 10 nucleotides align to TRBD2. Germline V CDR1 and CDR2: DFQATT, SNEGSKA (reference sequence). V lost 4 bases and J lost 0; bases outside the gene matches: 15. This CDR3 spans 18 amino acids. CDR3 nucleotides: TGCAGTGCTACCAGGAGTACTAGCGGGGCCCTGAGCTCCTACGAGCAGTACTTC. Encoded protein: CSATRSTSGALSSYEQYF.

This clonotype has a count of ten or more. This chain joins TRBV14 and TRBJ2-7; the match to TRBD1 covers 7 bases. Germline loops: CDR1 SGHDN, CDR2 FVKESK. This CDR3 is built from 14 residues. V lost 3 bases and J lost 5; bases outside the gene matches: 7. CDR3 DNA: TGTGCCAGCAGCCACCTGACAGGGACGCACGAGCAGTACTTC. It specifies CASSHLTGTHEQYF.

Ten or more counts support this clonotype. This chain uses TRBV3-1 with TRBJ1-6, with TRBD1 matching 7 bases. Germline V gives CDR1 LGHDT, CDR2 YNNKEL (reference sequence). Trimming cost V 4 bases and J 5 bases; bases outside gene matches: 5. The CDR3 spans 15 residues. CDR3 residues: CASSPSDRDNSPLHF. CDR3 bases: TGTGCCAGCAGCCCTAGCGACAGGGATAATTCACCCCTCCACTTT.

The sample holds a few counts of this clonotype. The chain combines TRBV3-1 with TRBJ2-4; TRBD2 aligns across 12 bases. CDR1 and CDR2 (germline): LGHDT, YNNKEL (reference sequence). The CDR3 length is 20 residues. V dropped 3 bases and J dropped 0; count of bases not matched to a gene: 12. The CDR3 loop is CASSHNPGLAGTQAKNIQYF. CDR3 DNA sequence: TGTGCCAGCAGCCACAACCCAGGACTAGCGGGAACGCAAGCCAAAAACATTCAGTACTTC. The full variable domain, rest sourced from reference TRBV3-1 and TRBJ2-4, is DTAVSQTPKYLVTQMGNDKSIKCEQNLGHDTMYWYKQDSKKFLKIMFSYNNKELIINETVPNRFSPKSPDKAHLNLHINSLELGDSAVYFCASSHNPGLAGTQAKNIQYFGAGTRLSVL.

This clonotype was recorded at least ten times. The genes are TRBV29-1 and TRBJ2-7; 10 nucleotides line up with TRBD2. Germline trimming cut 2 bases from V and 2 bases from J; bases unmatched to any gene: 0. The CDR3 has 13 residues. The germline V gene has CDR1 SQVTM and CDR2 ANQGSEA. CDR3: CSVELAGAYEQYF. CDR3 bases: TGCAGCGTTGAACTAGCGGGAGCCTACGAGCAGTACTTC.

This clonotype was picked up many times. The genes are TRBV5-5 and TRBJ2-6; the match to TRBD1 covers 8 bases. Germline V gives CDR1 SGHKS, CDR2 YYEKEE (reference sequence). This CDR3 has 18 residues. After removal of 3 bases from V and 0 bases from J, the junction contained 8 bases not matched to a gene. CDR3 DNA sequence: TGTGCCAGCAGCTCAGGACAGGGAACTTACTCTGGGGCCAACGTCCTGACTTTC. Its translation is CASSSGQGTYSGANVLTF.

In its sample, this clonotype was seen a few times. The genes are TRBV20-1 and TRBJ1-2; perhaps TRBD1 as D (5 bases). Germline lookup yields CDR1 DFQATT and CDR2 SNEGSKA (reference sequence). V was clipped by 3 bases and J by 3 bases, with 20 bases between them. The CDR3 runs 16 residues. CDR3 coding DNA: TGCAGTGCTAGGACGACAACCGGGACCCTATACTATGGCTACACCTTC. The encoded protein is CSARTTTGTLYYGYTF.

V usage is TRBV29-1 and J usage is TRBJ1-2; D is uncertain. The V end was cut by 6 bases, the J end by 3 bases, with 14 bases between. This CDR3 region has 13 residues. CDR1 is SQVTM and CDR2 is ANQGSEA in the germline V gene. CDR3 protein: CSVDTPSDYGYTF. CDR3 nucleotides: TGCAGCGTCGATACCCCGTCTGACTATGGCTACACCTTC.

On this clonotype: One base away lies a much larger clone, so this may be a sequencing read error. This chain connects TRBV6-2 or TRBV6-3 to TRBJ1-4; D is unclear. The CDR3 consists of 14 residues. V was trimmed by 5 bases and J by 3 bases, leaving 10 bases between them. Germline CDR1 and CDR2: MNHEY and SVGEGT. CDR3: CASSTPGPNEKLFF. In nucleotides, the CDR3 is TGTGCCAGCAGTACACCGGGCCCTAATGAAAAACTGTTTTTT.

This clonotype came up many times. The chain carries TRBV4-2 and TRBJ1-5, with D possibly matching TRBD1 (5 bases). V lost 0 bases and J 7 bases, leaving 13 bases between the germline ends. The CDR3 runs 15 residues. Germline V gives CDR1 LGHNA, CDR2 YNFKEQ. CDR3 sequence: CASSQEVGGDQPQHF. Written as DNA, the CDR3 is TGTGCCAGCAGCCAAGAGGTGGGGGGAGACCAGCCCCAGCATTTT.

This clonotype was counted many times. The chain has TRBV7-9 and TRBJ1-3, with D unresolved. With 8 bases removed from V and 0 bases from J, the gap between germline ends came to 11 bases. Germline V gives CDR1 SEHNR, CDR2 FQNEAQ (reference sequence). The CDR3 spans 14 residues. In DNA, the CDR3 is TGTGCCAGCCTTCGGATGAACTCTGGAAACACCATATATTTT. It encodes CASLRMNSGNTIYF.

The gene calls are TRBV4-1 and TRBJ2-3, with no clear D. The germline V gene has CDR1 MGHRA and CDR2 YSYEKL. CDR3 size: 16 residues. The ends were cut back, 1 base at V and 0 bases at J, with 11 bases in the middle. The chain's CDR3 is CASSQVNVASTDTQYF. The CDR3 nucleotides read TGCGCCAGCAGCCAAGTGAATGTTGCTAGCACAGATACGCAGTATTTT.

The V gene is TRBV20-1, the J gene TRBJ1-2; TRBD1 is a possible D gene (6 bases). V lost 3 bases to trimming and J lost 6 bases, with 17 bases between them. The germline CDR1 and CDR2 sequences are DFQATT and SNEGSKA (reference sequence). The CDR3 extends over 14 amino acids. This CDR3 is CSASQIQGVHGYTF. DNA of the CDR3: TGCAGTGCTAGCCAGATACAGGGTGTCCATGGCTACACCTTC.

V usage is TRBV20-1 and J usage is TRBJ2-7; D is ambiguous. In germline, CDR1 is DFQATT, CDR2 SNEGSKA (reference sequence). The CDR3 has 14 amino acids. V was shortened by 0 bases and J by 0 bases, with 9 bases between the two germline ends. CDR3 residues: CSARDLSTSYEQYF. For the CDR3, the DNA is TGCAGTGCTAGAGATCTTTCGACCTCCTACGAGCAGTACTTC.

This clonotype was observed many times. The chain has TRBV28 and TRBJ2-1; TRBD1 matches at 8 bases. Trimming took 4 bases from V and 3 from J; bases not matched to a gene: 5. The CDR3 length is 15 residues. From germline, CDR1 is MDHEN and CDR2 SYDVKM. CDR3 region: CASSSYRGNYNEQFF. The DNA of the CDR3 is TGTGCCAGCAGTTCGTACAGGGGGAACTACAATGAGCAGTTCTTC.

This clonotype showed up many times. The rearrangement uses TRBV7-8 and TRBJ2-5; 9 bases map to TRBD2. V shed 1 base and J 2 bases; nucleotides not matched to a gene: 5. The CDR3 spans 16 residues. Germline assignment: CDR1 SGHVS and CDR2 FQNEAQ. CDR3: CASSLVAGEGQETQYF. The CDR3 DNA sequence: TGTGCCAGCAGCTTAGTAGCGGGGGAGGGACAAGAGACCCAGTACTTC.